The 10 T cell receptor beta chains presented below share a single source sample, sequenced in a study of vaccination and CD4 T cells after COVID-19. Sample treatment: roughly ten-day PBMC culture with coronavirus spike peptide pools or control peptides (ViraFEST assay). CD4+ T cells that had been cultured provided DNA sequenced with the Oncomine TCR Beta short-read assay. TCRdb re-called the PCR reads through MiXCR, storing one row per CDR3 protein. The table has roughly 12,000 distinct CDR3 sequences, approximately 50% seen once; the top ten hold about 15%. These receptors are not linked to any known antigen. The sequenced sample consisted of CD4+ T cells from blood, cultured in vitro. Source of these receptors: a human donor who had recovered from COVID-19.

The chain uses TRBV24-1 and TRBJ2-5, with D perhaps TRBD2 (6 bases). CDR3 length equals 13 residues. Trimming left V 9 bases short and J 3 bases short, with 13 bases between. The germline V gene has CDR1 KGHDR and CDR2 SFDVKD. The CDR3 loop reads CATGGTAEETQYF. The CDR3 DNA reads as TGTGCCACCGGGGGGACGGCAGAAGAGACCCAGTACTTC.

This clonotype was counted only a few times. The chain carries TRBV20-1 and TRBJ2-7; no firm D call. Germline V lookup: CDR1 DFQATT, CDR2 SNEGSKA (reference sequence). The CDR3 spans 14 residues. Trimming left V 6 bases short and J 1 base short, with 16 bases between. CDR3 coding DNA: TGCAGTGCATGGCCGGGTGGTTTATCCTACGAGCAGTACTTC. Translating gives CSAWPGGLSYEQYF.

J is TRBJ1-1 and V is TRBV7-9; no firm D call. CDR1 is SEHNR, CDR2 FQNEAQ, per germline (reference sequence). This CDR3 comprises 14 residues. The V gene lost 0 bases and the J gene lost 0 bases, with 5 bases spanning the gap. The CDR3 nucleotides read TGTGCCAGCAGCTTAGCGGGGTTGAACACTGAAGCTTTCTTT. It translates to CASSLAGLNTEAFF.

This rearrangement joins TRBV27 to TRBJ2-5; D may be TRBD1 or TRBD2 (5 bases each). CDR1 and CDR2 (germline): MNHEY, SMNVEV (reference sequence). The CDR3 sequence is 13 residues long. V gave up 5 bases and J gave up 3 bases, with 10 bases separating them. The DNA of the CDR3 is TGTGCCAGCAGTGCAGGGACGGAAGAGACCCAGTACTTC. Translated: CASSAGTEETQYF.

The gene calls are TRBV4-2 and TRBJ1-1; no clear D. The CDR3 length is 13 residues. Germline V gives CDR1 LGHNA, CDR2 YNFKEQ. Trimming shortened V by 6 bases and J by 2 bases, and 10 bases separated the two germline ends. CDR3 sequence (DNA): TGTGCCAGCAGACGGAGTACAAACACTGAAGCTTTCTTT. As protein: CASRRSTNTEAFF.

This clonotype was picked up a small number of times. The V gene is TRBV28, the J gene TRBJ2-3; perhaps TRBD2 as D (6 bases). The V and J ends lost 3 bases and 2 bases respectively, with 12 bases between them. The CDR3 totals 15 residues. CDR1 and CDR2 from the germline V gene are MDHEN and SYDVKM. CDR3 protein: CASSFGRGVTDTQYF. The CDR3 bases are TGTGCCAGCAGTTTCGGGAGAGGGGTCACAGATACGCAGTATTTT.

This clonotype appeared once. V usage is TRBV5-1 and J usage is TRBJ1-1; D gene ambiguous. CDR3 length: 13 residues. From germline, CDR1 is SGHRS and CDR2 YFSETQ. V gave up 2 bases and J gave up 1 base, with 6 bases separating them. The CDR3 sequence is CASSFQQNTEAFF. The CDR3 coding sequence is TGCGCCAGCAGCTTTCAACAGAACACTGAAGCTTTCTTT.

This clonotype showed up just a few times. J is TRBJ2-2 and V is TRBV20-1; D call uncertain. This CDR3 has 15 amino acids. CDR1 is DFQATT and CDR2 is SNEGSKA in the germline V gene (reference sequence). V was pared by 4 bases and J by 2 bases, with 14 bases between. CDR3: CSATLEQTNTGELFF. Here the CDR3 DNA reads TGCAGTGCTACCCTGGAACAAACAAACACCGGGGAGCTGTTTTTT.

CDR3 in DNA: TGTGCCAGTAGCCCGACTTCTAGCACAGATACGCAGTATTTT. Its protein is CASSPTSSTDTQYF. The chain carries TRBV19 and TRBJ2-3; no firm D call. The ends were cut back, 6 bases at V and 0 bases at J, with 10 bases in the middle. The germline gives CDR1 LNHDA, CDR2 SQIVND (reference sequence). The CDR3 is 14 amino acids. The whole variable domain, filled in from reference TRBV19 and TRBJ2-3, reads DGGITQSPKYLFRKEGQNVTLSCEQNLNHDAMYWYRQDPGQGLRLIYYSQIVNDFQKGDIAEGYSVSREKKESFPLTVTSAQKNPTAFYLCASSPTSSTDTQYFGPGTRLTVL.

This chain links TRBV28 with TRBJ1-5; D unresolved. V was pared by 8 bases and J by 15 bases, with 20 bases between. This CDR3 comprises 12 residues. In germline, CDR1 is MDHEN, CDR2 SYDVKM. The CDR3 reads CASRSQKGNWHF. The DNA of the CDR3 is TGTGCCAGCCGTAGTCAGAAAGGGAATTGGCATTTT.